Detailed here is one TCR beta chain. V was pared by 5 bases and J by 4 bases, with 7 bases of the junction left unmatched. This CDR3 has 14 residues. Germline lookup yields CDR1 SGHTA and CDR2 FQGNSA. The record originates from a study of shared T cell receptors in the human thymus. Here immunoSEQ multiplex PCR was the method, and the copy in TCRdb shows in-frame clones only, minus some. The sample records hundreds of thousands of clones, roughly 90% being singletons. This same sample was also taken into another study, of human thymus T cells. From that second work: In corrective heart surgery, resections were taken, and these provided the thymus tissue. Within thymic and blood repertoires, V and J gene usage appeared to be biased. Thymic repertoires of unrelated individuals were reported in related research to overlap highly.

The V gene is TRBV7-2, the J gene TRBJ1-1; 7 positions agree with TRBD1. The sample was thymocytes. The sequence derives from a boy less than two years old with a congenital heart defect. The CDR3 region is CASSPTGRGTEAFF. The CDR3 bases are TGTGCCAGCAGCCCGACAGGGCGGGGCACTGAAGCTTTCTTT.